This T cell receptor (beta chain) was sequenced in a study of response to subunit inactivated influenza vaccine. V shed 0 bases, J shed 3 bases, and the junction held 12 bases outside the gene matches. Germline CDR1 and CDR2: LGHNA and YSLEER. This CDR3 comprises 19 residues. In TCRdb, the RT-PCR reads were re-called with MiXCR into one record per CDR3 protein. The sample includes under 950,000 distinct CDR3 sequences, over 20% of them seen just once. The sequence derives from a man aged 45 to 65 who received an inactivated influenza vaccine. The chain employs TRBV4-3 and TRBJ2-2; 8 bases fit TRBD2. This material consisted of PBMCs from blood, taken less than 6 days after vaccination. The CDR3 reads CASSQDRIRREEDTGELFF. CDR3 bases: TGCGCCAGCAGCCAAGATAGGATAAGGCGGGAGGAAGACACCGGGGAGCTGTTTTTT.